The 4 T cell receptor beta chains below were found in one sample sequenced in a study of radiation and T cells in renal cell carcinoma. Generated by immunoSEQ multiplex PCR, the TCRdb table keeps only in-frame clones and is missing some. The repertoire holds 120,000 or so clones, with about four fifths as singletons. Time point indicated: blood 2 weeks post-SBRT. Noted treatment: 15 Gy SBRT to primary tumor, nephrectomy 4 weeks later. Sequencing used blood, obtained from a patient whose treatment included radiotherapy and nephrectomy. The source is a man aged 45-65 years with renal cell carcinoma.

A single count supports this clone. The rearrangement links TRBV30 to TRBJ1-3, with 9 bases fitting TRBD1. The CDR3 covers 13 residues. V was pared by 0 bases and J by 7 bases, with 1 base of the junction left unmatched. The germline V gene encodes CDR1 GTSNPN and CDR2 SVGIG (reference sequence). The CDR3 DNA is TGTGCCTGGAGTGTACAGGGGGCGAACACCATATATTTT. Translation gives CAWSVQGANTIYF. Filled out from reference TRBV30 and TRBJ1-3, the complete variable domain reads SQTIHQWPATLVQPVGSPLSLECTVEGTSNPNLYWYRQAAGRGLQLLFYSVGIGQISSEVPQNLSASRPQDRQFILSSKKLLLSDSGFYLCAWSVQGANTIYFGEGSWLTVV.

This chain connects TRBV4-2 to TRBJ2-1; D is tentatively TRBD1 or TRBD2 (5 bases each). This CDR3 has 15 residues. V lost 0 bases, J lost 8 bases, and 14 bases lay in between. Per germline, CDR1 LGHNA and CDR2 YNFKEQ. In DNA form, the CDR3 reads TGTGCCAGCAGCCAAGAAACAGGCTTGGGGGATGAGCAGTTCTTC. Translating gives CASSQETGLGDEQFF.

A few counts support this clone. The chain carries TRBV11-2 and TRBJ1-2; no firm D call. Germline CDR1 reads SGHAT; CDR2 reads FQNNGV. The CDR3 has 14 amino acids. With 4 bases removed from V and 3 bases from J, the gap between germline ends came to 12 bases. CDR3 bases: TGTGCCAGCAGCTACAGCGAAATGGACTATGGCTACACCTTC. It is translated as CASSYSEMDYGYTF.

The V call is TRBV6-6, the J call TRBJ1-4; TRBD1 matches at 12 bases. The ends lost 6 bases at V and 8 bases at J; junction bases unmatched: 10. In germline, CDR1 is MNHNY, CDR2 SVGAGI (reference sequence). The CDR3 contains 16 residues. CDR3 DNA sequence: TGTGCCAGCAGAGCGGGACAGGGGGCTTTAGGGGAAAAACTGTTTTTT. Amino acids: CASRAGQGALGEKLFF.